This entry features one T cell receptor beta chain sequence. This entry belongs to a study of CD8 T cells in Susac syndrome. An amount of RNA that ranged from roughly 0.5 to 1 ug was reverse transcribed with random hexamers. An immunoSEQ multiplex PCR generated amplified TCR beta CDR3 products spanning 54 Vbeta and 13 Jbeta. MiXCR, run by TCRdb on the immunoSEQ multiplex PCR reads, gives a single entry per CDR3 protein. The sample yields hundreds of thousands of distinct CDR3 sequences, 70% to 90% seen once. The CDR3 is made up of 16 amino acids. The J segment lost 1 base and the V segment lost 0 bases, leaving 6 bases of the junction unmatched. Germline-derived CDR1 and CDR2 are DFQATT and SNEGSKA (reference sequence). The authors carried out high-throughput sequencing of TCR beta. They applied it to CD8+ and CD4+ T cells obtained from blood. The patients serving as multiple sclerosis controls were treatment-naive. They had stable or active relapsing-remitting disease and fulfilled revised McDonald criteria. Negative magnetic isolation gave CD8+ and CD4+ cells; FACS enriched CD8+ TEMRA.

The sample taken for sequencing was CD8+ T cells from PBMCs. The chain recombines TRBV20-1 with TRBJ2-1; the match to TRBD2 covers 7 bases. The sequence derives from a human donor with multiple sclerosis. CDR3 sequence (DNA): TGCAGTGCTAGAGATAGGACGGGAGGTTCCTACAATGAGCAGTTCTTC. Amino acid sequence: CSARDRTGGSYNEQFF.